The 30 T cell receptor beta chains listed next were all sequenced from one sample in a study of post-analysis software for immune sequencing data. Whole-study findings and limits: Controls had lower frequencies than patients of a handful of TRBV segments, which included TRBV5-6, TRBV5-1 and TRBV20-1.

Sequencing libraries made from TCR beta cDNA carried unique molecular identifiers. One entry per CDR3 protein results from TCRdb running MiXCR on the PCR reads. The table lists about 460,000 distinct CDR3 sequences, 40% to 55% of them singletons. Their antigens are not known. Sequencing input: blood. These receptors came from a girl under 18 with multiple sclerosis.

This clonotype occurred a few times. This chain connects TRBV29-1 to TRBJ2-7, with 8 bases matching TRBD1. The junction had 7 bases not matched to a gene; V was cut back by 6 bases and J by 3 bases. This CDR3 has 13 amino acids. Germline CDR1 SQVTM, CDR2 ANQGSEA. The CDR3 bases are TGCAGCGTACTGACAGGGGCGAACTACGAGCAGTACTTC. It specifies CSVLTGANYEQYF.

This clonotype has just one count. V gene TRBV29-1 combines with J gene TRBJ2-3; 7 bases are shared with TRBD1. The CDR3 totals 18 residues. The germline gives CDR1 SQVTM, CDR2 ANQGSEA. After removal of 6 bases from V and 0 bases from J, the junction contained 18 bases not matched to a gene. The CDR3 DNA reads TGCAGCGTCCAATTATGGGGCAGGGGGTACTCTAGCACAGATACGCAGTATTTT. It encodes CSVQLWGRGYSSTDTQYF.

This clonotype has more than one count but fewer than ten. The chain has TRBV6-2 or TRBV6-3 and TRBJ2-7; D gene unclear. V was trimmed by 4 bases and J by 2 bases, leaving 6 bases between them. This CDR3 has 12 residues. Germline lookup yields CDR1 MNHEY and CDR2 SVGEGT. Here the CDR3 DNA reads TGTGCCAGCAGTTTTAGCCCCTACGAGCAGTACTTC. Its protein is CASSFSPYEQYF.

The chain is built from TRBV20-1 and TRBJ2-1, with a tentative D call TRBD2 (6 bases). This CDR3 spans 15 amino acids. Germline lookup yields CDR1 DFQATT and CDR2 SNEGSKA (reference sequence). V lost 0 bases to trimming and J lost 7 bases, with 16 bases between them. CDR3 nucleotides: TGCAGTGCTAGAGATCCTGGAGGAGGGTTGAATGAGCAGTTCTTC. Its protein product is CSARDPGGGLNEQFF.

Notes on this clonotype: A much bigger clone sits one base away, suggesting this may be a read error. Because the CDR3 is missing its conserved closing phenylalanine or tryptophan, this is likely a read error. The chain combines TRBV29-1 with TRBJ1-2, with D possibly TRBD1 on 5 matching bases. Germline-derived CDR1 and CDR2 are SQVTM and ANQGSEA. CDR3 length: 14 amino acids. The V gene lost 1 base and the J gene lost 6 bases, with 15 bases spanning the gap. The CDR3 DNA sequence: TGCAGCGTTGAAGTTCTGACAGCGCCGGATGGCTACACCATC. This translates into CSVEVLTAPDGYTI.

As for this clonotype: A clone one base away is much larger, so this may be a read error. Here the CDR3 DNA reads TGCAGCGCCACCCGTGGCTATGGGTCCTACAAGCAGTACTTC. Translating gives CSATRGYGSYKQYF. The genes are TRBV29-1 and TRBJ2-7; D is ambiguous. CDR1 SQVTM and CDR2 ANQGSEA come from the germline V gene. The CDR3 runs 14 residues.

This chain joins TRBV7-6 and TRBJ2-1; D possibly corresponds to TRBD1 (6 bases). There are 16 residues in the CDR3. V lost 2 bases, J lost 0 bases, and 11 bases lay in between. Germline V CDR1 and CDR2: SGHVS, FNYEAQ. As DNA, the CDR3 is TGTGCCAGCAGCTTAAGGGGGAGCTCCTCCTACAATGAGCAGTTCTTC. This codes for CASSLRGSSSYNEQFF.

The chain recombines TRBV27 with TRBJ2-7, with D hard to call. The CDR3 length is 12 residues. Germline lookup yields CDR1 MNHEY and CDR2 SMNVEV (reference sequence). Trimming removed 6 bases at V and 6 bases at J, with 12 bases between. The CDR3 DNA follows: TGTGCCAGCAGCTCACCACCGGGCGAGCAGTACTTC. Protein product: CASSSPPGEQYF.

This sequence joins TRBV7-3 and TRBJ2-3; 11 positions agree with TRBD2. V was pared by 0 bases and J by 3 bases, with 8 bases of the junction left unmatched. Germline V gene data show CDR1 as SGHTA and CDR2 as FQGTGA. The CDR3 is 18 residues long. CDR3 sequence reads: CASSLTRASGRLTDTQYF. The DNA of the CDR3 is TGTGCCAGCAGCTTAACCCGGGCTAGCGGGAGGTTAACAGATACGCAGTATTTT.

The chain carries TRBV7-3 and TRBJ2-1, with D tentatively TRBD2 (5 bases). The V gene lost 3 bases and the J gene lost 8 bases, with 11 bases spanning the gap. Germline CDR1 reads SGHTA; CDR2 reads FQGTGA. The CDR3 spans 13 residues. The CDR3 nucleotides are TGTGCCAGCAGCTTGTCCCCAGCGGATGAGCAGTTCTTC. Translating gives CASSLSPADEQFF.

The V gene is TRBV6-1, the J gene TRBJ1-1; no clear D gene. Germline-derived CDR1 and CDR2 are MNHNS and SASEGT. This CDR3 comprises 13 residues. With 7 bases removed from V and 5 bases from J, the gap between germline ends came to 14 bases. CDR3 sequence reads: CASTPGSRTEAFF. CDR3 coding DNA: TGTGCCAGCACTCCGGGGAGTCGGACTGAAGCTTTCTTT.

The gene calls are TRBV3-1 and TRBJ2-7, with no clear D. Per the germline V gene, CDR1 is LGHDT and CDR2 is YNNKEL (reference sequence). The CDR3 has 15 residues. The V gene lost 0 bases and the J gene lost 0 bases, with 9 bases spanning the gap. The DNA of the CDR3 is TGTGCCAGCAGCCAAGATGTGGCGTACTCCTACGAGCAGTACTTC. Translated, it gives CASSQDVAYSYEQYF.

The V gene is TRBV7-9, the J gene TRBJ2-3; 11 bases map to TRBD2. Unmatched junction bases numbered 9, after V lost 4 bases and J lost 6 bases. The CDR3 is 16 amino acids. Germline loops: CDR1 SEHNR, CDR2 FQNEAQ (reference sequence). The CDR3 region has the DNA TGTGCCAGCAGCTCCCGACTAGCGGGGATTACGGATACGCAGTATTTT. It is translated as CASSSRLAGITDTQYF.

The genes are TRBV9 and TRBJ2-5; TRBD2 agrees at 7 bases. CDR3 size: 17 residues. J lost 0 bases, V lost 0 bases, and 8 bases had no gene match. CDR1 and CDR2 (germline): SGDLS, YYNGEE. The CDR3: CASSVATGGGYQETQYF. CDR3 DNA sequence: TGTGCCAGCAGCGTAGCTACGGGGGGAGGCTACCAAGAGACCCAGTACTTC.

A note on this clonotype: It may be a read error: a sequence one base away is much more abundant. The chain employs TRBV6-6 and TRBJ2-1, with 9 bases identical to TRBD1. From germline, CDR1 is MNHNY and CDR2 SVGAGI (reference sequence). This CDR3 is built from 14 residues. CDR3 sequence: CACRTGTGYNEQFF. In DNA form, the CDR3 reads TGTGCCTGCAGAACCGGGACAGGGTACAATGAGCAGTTCTTC.

DNA of the CDR3: TGTGCCAGCAGCGTAGAAGCCAGGGCCTGGTATGAGCAGTTCTTC. This codes for CASSVEARAWYEQFF. The V and J genes are TRBV9 and TRBJ2-1; D possibly corresponds to TRBD1 (5 bases). The V gene's germline CDR1 is SGDLS and CDR2 YYNGEE. The germline V and J ends were trimmed by 0 bases and 8 bases, with 15 bases remaining between them. This CDR3 spans 15 amino acids.

This chain uses TRBV5-1 with TRBJ2-2; D could derive from TRBD1 or TRBD2 (5 bases each). The CDR3 covers 15 residues. V lost 5 bases and J lost 0, with 11 bases in between. Per germline, CDR1 SGHRS and CDR2 YFSETQ. CDR3 residues: CASSVGPTNTGELFF. Here the CDR3 DNA reads TGCGCCAGCAGTGTGGGACCGACGAACACCGGGGAGCTGTTTTTT.

The V and J genes are TRBV10-3 and TRBJ2-5; a possible D gene is TRBD1 (6 bases). With 6 bases removed from V and 11 bases from J, the gap between germline ends came to 19 bases. Per the germline V gene, CDR1 is ENHRY and CDR2 is SYGVKD. The length of the CDR3 is 13 residues. The CDR3 nucleotides read TGTGCCATCAGGGCCGGGACACAGGATTCTCAGTACTTC. This gives the protein CAIRAGTQDSQYF.

This clonotype was counted a few times. The chain carries TRBV5-6 and TRBJ2-7; D tentatively fits TRBD1 or TRBD2 (6 bases each). The CDR3 extends over 18 amino acids. Looked up from germline, CDR1 is SGHDT and CDR2 is YYEEEE. V dropped 4 bases and J dropped 4 bases, with 27 bases sitting between them. This CDR3 reads CASSPLQEGETRGYEQYF. In nucleotides, the CDR3 is TGTGCCAGCAGCCCGCTACAGGAAGGGGAGACTAGGGGGTACGAGCAGTACTTC. The full variable domain, with the rest looked up from reference TRBV5-6 and TRBJ2-7, is DAGVTQSPTHLIKTRGQQVTLRCSPKSGHDTVSWYQQALGQGPQFIFQYYEEEERQRGNFPDRFSGHQFPNYSSELNVNALLLGDSALYLCASSPLQEGETRGYEQYFGPGTRLTVT.

The chain recombines TRBV5-1 with TRBJ2-3; TRBD2 matches at 12 bases. CDR1 and CDR2 (germline): SGHRS, YFSETQ. The junction had 5 bases not matched to a gene; V was cut back by 0 bases and J by 3 bases. The CDR3 is 17 residues long. This chain's CDR3 is CASSLGRTSGNTDTQYF. CDR3 bases: TGCGCCAGCAGCTTGGGACGGACTAGCGGGAATACAGATACGCAGTATTTT.

This clonotype was seen a handful of times. The chain has TRBV12-3 or TRBV12-4 and TRBJ1-5, with D perhaps matching TRBD1 (5 bases). CDR3 length: 15 amino acids. V lost 5 bases and J 5 bases, leaving 16 bases between the germline ends. CDR3 in amino acids: CASSPAYGGDQPQHF. The CDR3, as DNA: TGTGCCAGCAGTCCCGCGTACGGGGGGGATCAGCCCCAGCATTTT.

The genes are TRBV6-5 and TRBJ2-5, with D possibly matching TRBD2 (6 bases). With 6 bases removed from V and 7 bases from J, the gap between germline ends came to 12 bases. Germline values: CDR1 MNHEY, CDR2 SVGAGI. The CDR3 is 12 residues long. CDR3 loop: CASSGMEGTQYF. The CDR3 DNA sequence: TGTGCCAGCAGCGGAATGGAGGGGACCCAGTACTTC.

In its sample, this clonotype was seen a few times. The chain couples TRBV5-6 to TRBJ2-3; the match to TRBD2 covers 12 bases. V trimming: 4 bases; J trimming: 4 bases; junction bases outside the gene matches: 16. This CDR3 spans 19 amino acids. Germline CDR1 reads SGHDT; CDR2 reads YYEEEE. CDR3 DNA: TGTGCCAGCAGCACCTCATCTAGCGGGAGGGCCGGGGGGCCAGATACGCAGTATTTT. Translated: CASSTSSSGRAGGPDTQYF.

The table lists this clonotype with a few counts. CDR3 amino acids: CAISESAGALYEQYF. The CDR3 DNA sequence: TGTGCCATCAGTGAGTCGGCAGGGGCCCTCTACGAGCAGTACTTC. V is TRBV10-3 and J is TRBJ2-7, with D possibly matching TRBD1 (6 bases). CDR3 size: 15 residues. Trimming left V 0 bases short and J 3 bases short, with 12 bases between. Germline CDR1 and CDR2: ENHRY and SYGVKD.

This clonotype was counted a few times. The genes are TRBV6-5 and TRBJ1-2; D unclear. This CDR3 contains 15 residues. V lost 5 bases and J lost 4, with 17 bases in between. Germline-derived CDR1 and CDR2 are MNHEY and SVGAGI. The CDR3 reads CASSSGSLSRYGYTF. CDR3 DNA sequence: TGTGCCAGCAGTAGCGGATCCCTATCCCGCTATGGCTACACCTTC.

This sequence joins TRBV28 and TRBJ2-5, with TRBD2 as a possible D gene (7 bases). The germline CDR1 and CDR2 sequences are MDHEN and SYDVKM. Trimming removed 6 bases from V and 11 bases from J, with 31 bases in between. This CDR3 comprises 17 residues. Here the CDR3 DNA reads TGTGCCAGCAGCCATTTGGGGGGGCTAGCCGGCTACAATGAGCAGTACTTC. Protein sequence: CASSHLGGLAGYNEQYF.

This clonotype was seen once. This chain uses TRBV6-2 or TRBV6-3 with TRBJ2-3; D might be TRBD2 (6 bases). CDR1 is MNHEY, CDR2 SVGEGT, per germline. The CDR3 covers 15 residues. V was trimmed by 0 bases and J by 5 bases, leaving 12 bases between them. CDR3 coding DNA: TGTGCCAGCAGTTACTCCCCGGCGGAGGGAGATACGCAGTATTTT. Translated, it gives CASSYSPAEGDTQYF.

The chain is built from TRBV7-9 and TRBJ2-7, with D unresolved. The CDR3 covers 14 residues. The V end was cut by 1 base, the J end by 1 base, with 8 bases between. Per the germline V gene, CDR1 is SEHNR and CDR2 is FQNEAQ (reference sequence). The chain's CDR3 is CASSLVKGSYEQYF. The CDR3 DNA reads TGTGCCAGCAGCTTAGTCAAGGGATCCTACGAGCAGTACTTC.

This clonotype was recorded a few times. This rearrangement joins TRBV27 to TRBJ2-1; D uncertain. Between the trimmed V and J ends, which lost 5 bases and 8 bases, there was a span of 10 bases. Germline CDR1 and CDR2: MNHEY and SMNVEV (reference sequence). The CDR3 consists of 12 residues. The CDR3 bases are TGTGCCAGCAGTGCCCCTGAGGATGAGCAGTTCTTC. Encoded protein: CASSAPEDEQFF.

The V call is TRBV7-4, the J call TRBJ2-1, with 16 bases fitting TRBD2. Germline V gene sequence: CDR1 SGHVT, CDR2 SQSDAQ. The trim removed 1 base at V and 7 bases at J, leaving 10 bases unmatched. This CDR3 contains 19 residues. The CDR3 region is CASSLVDGTSGREINEQFF. The CDR3 DNA follows: TGTGCCAGCAGCTTAGTTGACGGGACTAGCGGGAGGGAGATAAATGAGCAGTTCTTC.